Each of the 11 T cell receptor beta chains below was sequenced from the same sample in a study of blood T cell repertoires in COVID-19. Assay used: immunoSEQ multiplex PCR; TCRdb lists only in-frame clones, some missing. The sample lists about 250,000 clones; around 83% were seen once. The sample consisted of peripheral blood. Receptors originate from a man aged 40-50 years with active or convalescent COVID-19.

The V call is TRBV5-1, the J call TRBJ2-7, with D possibly being TRBD1 (6 bases). Germline loops: CDR1 SGHRS, CDR2 YFSETQ. The CDR3 spans 14 residues. V lost 3 bases to trimming and J lost 2 bases, with 12 bases between them. CDR3 in amino acids: CASSSGQGAYEQYF. The DNA of the CDR3 is TGCGCCAGCAGCTCGGGACAAGGGGCCTACGAGCAGTACTTC.

The chain links TRBV6-5 to TRBJ1-2, with TRBD1 matching over 7 bases. Per the germline V gene, CDR1 is MNHEY and CDR2 is SVGAGI. With 4 bases clipped from V and 4 bases from J, the junction kept 6 bases outside the gene matches. The CDR3 spans 14 residues. CDR3 nucleotides: TGTGCCAGCAGTTCTGGGACAGCCCTCTATGGCTACACCTTC. Its protein is CASSSGTALYGYTF.

The chain carries TRBV11-2 and TRBJ2-1; D call uncertain. This CDR3 comprises 13 residues. The germline V and J ends were trimmed by 2 bases and 4 bases, with 6 bases remaining between them. CDR1 SGHAT and CDR2 FQNNGV come from the germline V gene. As DNA, the CDR3 is TGTGCCAGCAGCTTAAACTCGTACAATGAGCAGTTCTTC. The encoded protein is CASSLNSYNEQFF.

The chain joins TRBV19 to TRBJ1-3, with D unclear. The CDR3 totals 12 residues. CDR1 and CDR2 (germline): LNHDA, SQIVND (reference sequence). V lost 7 bases and J 2 bases, leaving 6 bases between the germline ends. The CDR3 bases are TGTGCCAGTACCCCTACTGGAAACACCATATATTTT. Its translation is CASTPTGNTIYF.

This clone is a singleton in its sample. Other DNA sequences in this sample translate to the same CDR3. V is TRBV30 and J is TRBJ1-2; 9 bases align to TRBD1. Trimming took 0 bases from V and 7 from J; bases not matched to a gene: 3. The CDR3 runs to 13 residues. Germline-derived CDR1 and CDR2 are GTSNPN and SVGIG (reference sequence). The DNA of the CDR3 is TGTGCCTGGAGTGTACAGGGGGCTGGTGGCTACACCTTC. Translation: CAWSVQGAGGYTF.

This clone was picked up one time. The gene calls are TRBV5-8 and TRBJ1-1; 8 bases match TRBD1. The germline CDR1 and CDR2 sequences are SGHTS and YDEGEE. The ends lost 0 bases at V and 3 bases at J; junction bases unmatched: 4. The CDR3 runs 15 residues. CDR3 loop: CASSLVRGLDTEAFF. The CDR3 DNA follows: TGTGCCAGCAGCTTGGTCAGGGGGCTAGACACTGAAGCTTTCTTT.

This chain uses TRBV3-1 (or the pseudogene TRBV3-2) with TRBJ2-3, with D unresolved. Trimming took 3 bases from V and 0 from J, leaving 10 bases between them. Looked up from germline, CDR1 is LGHDT and CDR2 is YNNKEL (reference sequence). The CDR3 totals 15 residues. CDR3 residues: CASSHPSLSTDTQYF. The CDR3 region has the DNA TGTGCCAGCAGCCATCCTTCCCTTAGCACAGATACGCAGTATTTT.

J is TRBJ2-6 and V is TRBV3-1 (or the pseudogene TRBV3-2); possible D gene TRBD1, 6 bases. CDR1 LGHDT and CDR2 YNNKEL come from the germline V gene (reference sequence). The germline V and J ends were trimmed by 4 bases and 0 bases, with 13 bases remaining between them. The CDR3 is 17 residues long. This CDR3 is CASSREGGVSGANVLTF. The CDR3 bases are TGTGCCAGCAGCCGAGAAGGGGGAGTCTCTGGGGCCAACGTCCTGACTTTC.

This chain's CDR3 is CASSLAGTDTQYF. The CDR3 DNA follows: TGTGCCAGCAGTCTTGCGGGCACAGATACGCAGTATTTT. This chain uses TRBV25-1 with TRBJ2-3; D is unclear. The CDR3 has 13 amino acids. V lost 5 bases and J 1 base, leaving 7 bases between the germline ends. CDR1 MGHDK and CDR2 SYGVNS come from the germline V gene.

The gene calls are TRBV28 and TRBJ1-1, with D maybe TRBD1 (6 bases). Trimming took 5 bases from V and 1 from J, leaving 20 bases between them. CDR3 size: 17 residues. From germline, CDR1 is MDHEN and CDR2 SYDVKM. CDR3 bases: TGTGCCAGCAGTACGGCTGGACAGACAATACGGAACACTGAAGCTTTCTTT. This translates into CASSTAGQTIRNTEAFF. The entire variable domain, with the rest obtained from reference TRBV28 and TRBJ1-1, is as follows: DVKVTQSSRYLVKRTGEKVFLECVQDMDHENMFWYRQDPGLGLRLIYFSYDVKMKEKGDIPEGYSVSREKKERFSLILESASTNQTSMYLCASSTAGQTIRNTEAFFGQGTRLTVV.

The V call is TRBV5-5, the J call TRBJ2-7, with 12 bases identical to TRBD1. Germline V gene sequence: CDR1 SGHKS, CDR2 YYEKEE (reference sequence). This CDR3 is built from 14 residues. Unmatched junction bases numbered 5, after V lost 4 bases and J lost 6 bases. CDR3 sequence: CASSPGQGAIEQYF. In DNA, the CDR3 is TGTGCCAGCAGCCCGGGACAGGGGGCGATCGAGCAGTACTTC.